Described below is a single T cell receptor beta chain sequence and its context. Its antigen is not known. The germline gives CDR1 MNHNY, CDR2 SVGAGI (reference sequence). The CDR3 spans 14 residues. The germline V and J ends were trimmed by 5 bases and 2 bases, with 13 bases remaining between them. This record belongs to a study of cytomegalovirus exposure and HLA in healthy donors. Primers for the PCR totalled 60 Vbeta and 13 Jbeta. Measured with immunoSEQ multiplex PCR; TCRdb has only the in-frame clones, and not every one. The table records under 200,000 clones, approximately 81% of them present only once. Those who donated were healthy bone marrow donors. Notes on the study in general: In an earlier analysis, most TCR beta V segments were productive about 87% or about 30% of the time. When a later analysis compared HLA-associated TCR beta chains with equally common others, the HLA-associated chains turned out to be more clonally expanded and to have lower generation probabilities. In a later analysis, HLA-C alleles had the fewest associated TCRs, DRB1 alleles the most.

The sample comprised PBMCs. This receptor was identified in a boy between 2 and 10 years old in good health and CMV-seronegative. The genes are TRBV6-6 and TRBJ2-7; D uncertain. CDR3 sequence: CASSPFLVTYEQYF. CDR3 DNA sequence: TGTGCCAGCAGTCCCTTTCTCGTAACCTACGAGCAGTACTTC.